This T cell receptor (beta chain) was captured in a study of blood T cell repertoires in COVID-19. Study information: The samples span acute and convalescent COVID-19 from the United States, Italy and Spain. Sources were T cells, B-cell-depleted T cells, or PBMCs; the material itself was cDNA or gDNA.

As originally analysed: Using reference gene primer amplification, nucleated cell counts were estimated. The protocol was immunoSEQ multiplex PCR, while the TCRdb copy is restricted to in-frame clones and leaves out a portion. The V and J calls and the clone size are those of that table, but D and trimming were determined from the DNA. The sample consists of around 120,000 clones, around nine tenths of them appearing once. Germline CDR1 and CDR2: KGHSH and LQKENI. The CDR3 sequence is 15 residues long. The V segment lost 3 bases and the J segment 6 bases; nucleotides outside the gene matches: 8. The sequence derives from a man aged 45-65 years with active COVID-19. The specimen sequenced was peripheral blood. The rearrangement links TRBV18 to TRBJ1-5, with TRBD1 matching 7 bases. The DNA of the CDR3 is TGTGCCAGCTCACCGGGACAGAATATTGGTCAGCCCCAGCATTTT. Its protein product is CASSPGQNIGQPQHF.